Presented here are 17 T cell receptor beta chains from one specimen sequenced in a study of PD-1 blockade in classical Hodgkin lymphoma. Every single patient, without exception, relapsed after autologous stem cell transplantation, and brentuximab vedotin exposure varied. TCRdb keeps only in-frame clones here, not all; method: immunoSEQ multiplex PCR. The data show about 22,000 clones, about three quarters seen once. The specimen comprised peripheral blood mononuclear cells (PBMCs), sampled before the second cycle of nivolumab. These receptors originate from a human donor with classical Hodgkin lymphoma.

The genes are TRBV5-1 and TRBJ2-5; the D is unclear. The V end lost 4 bases, the J end lost 5 bases, and 12 bases lay between the germline ends. This CDR3 has 13 residues. Germline V CDR1 and CDR2: SGHRS, YFSETQ. The CDR3 bases are TGCGCCAGCAGCCAGGAGCCATCGGAGACCCAGTACTTC. This codes for CASSQEPSETQYF.

The chain links TRBV6-5 to TRBJ2-7, with no clear D. Trimming cost V 5 bases and J 0 bases, with 11 bases left between them. This CDR3 has 14 residues. Germline V gives CDR1 MNHEY, CDR2 SVGAGI. CDR3 nucleotide sequence: TGTGCCAGCAGTGATCGCATGAGCTCCTACGAGCAGTACTTC. As protein: CASSDRMSSYEQYF.

The V call is TRBV6-1, the J call TRBJ1-6; perhaps TRBD1 as D (6 bases). The V gene's germline CDR1 is MNHNS and CDR2 SASEGT. Trimming shortened V by 2 bases and J by 9 bases, and 17 bases separated the two germline ends. This CDR3 comprises 16 residues. The CDR3 region is CASSERGAEKGSPLHF. In DNA, the CDR3 is TGTGCCAGCAGTGAAAGGGGGGCGGAGAAAGGTTCACCCCTCCACTTT.

The chain combines TRBV5-1 with TRBJ2-5, with a weak D call TRBD1 (6 bases). CDR3 length: 16 residues. CDR1 is SGHRS, CDR2 YFSETQ, per germline. V was shortened by 1 base and J by 3 bases, with 16 bases between the two germline ends. The CDR3 DNA sequence: TGCGCCAGCAGCTTGAGGGACATCTCTGGGGAAGAGACCCAGTACTTC. Protein product: CASSLRDISGEETQYF.

The gene calls are TRBV6-6 and TRBJ2-1; 9 nucleotides line up with TRBD1. CDR3 size: 14 residues. V was pared by 5 bases and J by 6 bases, with 5 bases of the junction left unmatched. Germline CDR1 is MNHNY and CDR2 is SVGAGI (reference sequence). CDR3 DNA sequence: TGTGCCAGCAGTCCGGGACAGGGAAGCAATGAGCAGTTCTTC. It is translated as CASSPGQGSNEQFF.

The gene calls are TRBV23-1 and TRBJ2-3; D is unresolved. TRBV23-1 is reported as an ORF; its role is uncertain. The V and J ends lost 3 bases and 0 bases respectively, with 10 bases between them. CDR3 size: 15 residues. The CDR3 DNA sequence: TGCGCCAGCAGTCAGATCGACGGCAGCACAGATACGCAGTATTTT. Its protein is CASSQIDGSTDTQYF.

The chain recombines TRBV14 with TRBJ2-7; 13 nucleotides align to TRBD2. This CDR3 contains 15 residues. V dropped 4 bases and J dropped 3; count of bases not matched to a gene: 3. Germline V CDR1 and CDR2: SGHDN, FVKESK. CDR3 in amino acids: CASSPGLAGLYEQYF. The CDR3, as DNA: TGTGCCAGCAGCCCGGGACTAGCGGGACTCTACGAGCAGTACTTC. Together with reference TRBV14 and TRBJ2-7, the CDR3 gives the full variable domain: EAGVTQFPSHSVIEKGQTVTLRCDPISGHDNLYWYRRVMGKEIKFLLHFVKESKQDESGMPNNRFLAERTGGTYSTLKVQPAELEDSGVYFCASSPGLAGLYEQYFGPGTRLTVT.

The V call is TRBV7-9, the J call TRBJ2-4; the D call may be TRBD1 or TRBD2 (7 bases each). Looked up from germline, CDR1 is SEHNR and CDR2 is FQNEAQ (reference sequence). The CDR3 has 16 residues. The V end was cut by 5 bases, the J end by 1 base, with 15 bases between. CDR3 residues: CASSPQGGRAKNIQYF. The DNA of the CDR3 is TGTGCCAGCAGCCCCCAGGGGGGGCGGGCCAAAAACATTCAGTACTTC.

This rearrangement joins TRBV19 to TRBJ2-6, with no clear D. Germline-derived CDR1 and CDR2 are LNHDA and SQIVND (reference sequence). V lost 5 bases and J 4 bases, leaving 21 bases between the germline ends. The CDR3 runs 18 residues. The CDR3 reads CASSATGNPNGGANVLTF. The CDR3 region has the DNA TGTGCCAGTAGTGCCACCGGCAACCCCAACGGGGGGGCCAACGTCCTGACTTTC. The whole variable domain, remainder taken from reference TRBV19 and TRBJ2-6, is DGGITQSPKYLFRKEGQNVTLSCEQNLNHDAMYWYRQDPGQGLRLIYYSQIVNDFQKGDIAEGYSVSREKKESFPLTVTSAQKNPTAFYLCASSATGNPNGGANVLTFGAGSRLTVL.

In this sample, this clone turned up once. The chain links TRBV10-3 to TRBJ2-3, with a possible D match to TRBD2 (5 bases). V was clipped by 3 bases and J by 3 bases, with 7 bases between them. The germline V gene has CDR1 ENHRY and CDR2 SYGVKD. This CDR3 spans 13 amino acids. The DNA for the CDR3 is TGTGCCATCAGTGATCGGGGTACAGATACGCAGTATTTT. This encodes CAISDRGTDTQYF.

This chain joins TRBV19 and TRBJ2-2; no definite D call. Germline CDR1 is LNHDA and CDR2 is SQIVND (reference sequence). With 5 bases removed from V and 6 bases from J, the gap between germline ends came to 10 bases. This CDR3 contains 13 residues. CDR3 sequence: CASSVQSPGELFF. As DNA, the CDR3 is TGTGCCAGTAGTGTCCAGAGTCCCGGGGAGCTGTTTTTT.

The chain has TRBV5-6 and TRBJ2-1; D tentatively fits TRBD1 or TRBD2 (6 bases each). CDR3 length equals 12 residues. Germline V gene data show CDR1 as SGHDT and CDR2 as YYEEEE. V lost 0 bases, J lost 14 bases, and 12 bases lay in between. The CDR3 spells CASSLAGGQEFF. In DNA, the CDR3 is TGTGCCAGCAGCTTGGCCGGGGGCCAGGAGTTCTTC.

The CDR3 bases are TGTGCCAGCAGCTTAGGGGACAGGGGCCGCTCTGGAAACACCATATATTTT. It translates to CASSLGDRGRSGNTIYF. V and J are TRBV7-8 and TRBJ1-3, with 10 positions matching TRBD1. The germline gives CDR1 SGHVS, CDR2 FQNEAQ. J was trimmed by 0 bases and V by 1 base; bases with no gene match: 3. The CDR3 extends over 17 amino acids.

The gene calls are TRBV2 and TRBJ2-7; D perhaps matches TRBD2 (5 bases). The CDR3 extends over 13 amino acids. CDR1 and CDR2 (germline): SNHLY, FYNNEI. With 6 bases removed from V and 3 bases from J, the gap between germline ends came to 12 bases. The CDR3 bases are TGTGCCAGCAGGATCTTTGCGGGCTACGAGCAGTACTTC. Its protein product is CASRIFAGYEQYF.

The rearrangement joins TRBV30 to TRBJ1-5, with D uncertain. Germline CDR1 reads GTSNPN; CDR2 reads SVGIG (reference sequence). The V end lost 5 bases, the J end lost 8 bases, and 13 bases lay between the germline ends. There are 12 residues in the CDR3. The CDR3 loop is CAWDITGEPQHF. CDR3 nucleotide sequence: TGTGCCTGGGATATTACTGGGGAGCCCCAGCATTTT.

This clone appeared a single time. V gene TRBV14 combines with J gene TRBJ2-1; 11 bases align to TRBD1. The CDR3 runs to 15 residues. Germline V gene lookup returns CDR1 SGHDN and CDR2 FVKESK. Trimming at V came to 1 base and at J to 9 bases, leaving 5 bases not matched to a gene. CDR3 DNA: TGTGCCAGCAGCCAAGTCGGACAGGGGGCAGGTGAGCAGTTCTTC. It codes for CASSQVGQGAGEQFF.

This sequence joins TRBV18 and TRBJ2-3; D not resolved. Germline V lookup: CDR1 KGHSH, CDR2 LQKENI. This CDR3 contains 19 residues. Trimming cost V 3 bases and J 0 bases, with 22 bases left between them. This chain's CDR3 is CASSPTISEVSKSTDTQYF. The DNA of the CDR3 is TGTGCCAGCTCACCGACCATCTCCGAGGTGTCCAAAAGCACAGATACGCAGTATTTT.